Listed below are T cell receptor beta chains from one sample, sequenced in a study of T-cell reconstitution after alpha-beta-depleted transplantation in children. TCRdb redid the calling of the PCR reads with MiXCR, one entry per CDR3 protein. The data show hundreds of thousands of distinct CDR3 sequences, about a tenth seen once. The specimen comprised PBMCs, sampled before TCRalphabeta/CD19-depleted stem cell transplant. The receptor source for this set is a child younger than two with acute myeloid leukemia, due to receive a stem cell transplant. Each CDR3 is given with its conserved first and last residue. The D gene is left open where the match is weak. Not all rows give a size; the values are once, few, many and, for expanded clones, a class.

CDR3nt: TGCAGTGCTAGCGGGACAGCGAACACCGGGGAGCTGTTTTTT
CDR3aa: CSASGTANTGELFF
j_gene: TRBJ2-2
v_gene: TRBV20-1
abundance: many
d_gene: TRBD1

CDR3nt: TGTGCCAGCAGCCCGAGGAGGTCGACGAACACCGGGGAGCTGTTTTTT
CDR3aa: CASSPRRSTNTGELFF
j_gene: TRBJ2-2
v_gene: TRBV6-5
abundance: many
d_gene: .

CDR3nt: TGTGCCAGTAGCTTCGGCCGGGCGGACTATGGCTACACCTTC
CDR3aa: CASSFGRADYGYTF
j_gene: TRBJ1-2
v_gene: TRBV19
abundance: many
d_gene: .

CDR3nt: TGCAGTGGGGATAGACGGGCGAACACCGGGGAGCTGTTTTTT
CDR3aa: CSGDRRANTGELFF
j_gene: TRBJ2-2
v_gene: TRBV20-1
abundance: many
d_gene: .

CDR3nt: TGCGCCAGCAGCCAAGCGCTACAGGGCCTGAACACTGAAGCTTTCTTT
CDR3aa: CASSQALQGLNTEAFF
j_gene: TRBJ1-1
v_gene: TRBV5-1
abundance: many
d_gene: .

CDR3nt: TGCGCCAGCAGCTTGGGGCAGGTTGGCTCCTACAATGAGCAGTTCTTC
CDR3aa: CASSLGQVGSYNEQFF
j_gene: TRBJ2-1
v_gene: TRBV5-1
abundance: many
d_gene: .

CDR3nt: TGTGCCAGCAGCTCACCGGGACAGCGCGACTACACCTTC
CDR3aa: CASSSPGQRDYTF
j_gene: TRBJ1-2
v_gene: TRBV7-3
abundance: few
d_gene: TRBD1

CDR3nt: TGTGCCAGCAGTTTACCAGGCGGCAATCAGCCCCAGCATTTT
CDR3aa: CASSLPGGNQPQHF
j_gene: TRBJ1-5
v_gene: TRBV27
abundance: many
d_gene: .

CDR3nt: TGCGCCAGCAGCGAGGGGACAGTCAATCAGCCCCAGCATTTT
CDR3aa: CASSEGTVNQPQHF
j_gene: TRBJ1-5
v_gene: TRBV5-1
abundance: many
d_gene: TRBD1

CDR3nt: TGTGCCAGCTCGCGGGACAGCAGGACCTACGAGCAGTACTTC
CDR3aa: CASSRDSRTYEQYF
j_gene: TRBJ2-7
v_gene: TRBV18
abundance: .
d_gene: .

CDR3nt: TGTGCCAGCAGCTTAGCGGGACCTAGCTCTGGGGCCAACGTCCTGACTTTC
CDR3aa: CASSLAGPSSGANVLTF
j_gene: TRBJ2-6
v_gene: TRBV7-9
abundance: .
d_gene: .

CDR3nt: TGTGCCAGCTCACAGGAGGTGGTAAATCAGCCCCAGCATTTT
CDR3aa: CASSQEVVNQPQHF
j_gene: TRBJ1-5
v_gene: TRBV18
abundance: many
d_gene: .

CDR3nt: TGTGCCAGCAGTGAGTCCCGGGACAGGGTTCGAGGGAACATTCAGTACTTC
CDR3aa: CASSESRDRVRGNIQYF
j_gene: TRBJ2-4
v_gene: TRBV6-4
abundance: many
d_gene: TRBD1

CDR3nt: TGCGCCAGCAGCTATGTGGATGATTCACCCCTCCACTTT
CDR3aa: CASSYVDDSPLHF
j_gene: TRBJ1-6
v_gene: TRBV5-1
abundance: once
d_gene: .

CDR3nt: TGTGCCAGCAGTTCAGAGCGGGGGGGCCTCTATGAGCAGTTCTTC
CDR3aa: CASSSERGGLYEQFF
j_gene: TRBJ2-1
v_gene: TRBV12-3/TRBV12-4
abundance: many
d_gene: TRBD2

CDR3nt: TGTGCCAGCAGCTTCACGTTACTAGCGGGGGTTCGGGAGACCCAGTACTTC
CDR3aa: CASSFTLLAGVRETQYF
j_gene: TRBJ2-5
v_gene: TRBV5-6
abundance: many
d_gene: TRBD2

CDR3nt: TGCGCCAGCAGCTTGGGCAGCGGGAGGGCCGTAGAGTTCTTC
CDR3aa: CASSLGSGRAVEFF
j_gene: TRBJ2-1
v_gene: TRBV5-1
abundance: many
d_gene: TRBD2

CDR3nt: TGCGCCAGCAGCTTGAACCTACAGGGGCAGAGCTATGGCTACACCTTC
CDR3aa: CASSLNLQGQSYGYTF
j_gene: TRBJ1-2
v_gene: TRBV5-1
abundance: many
d_gene: TRBD1

CDR3nt: TGTGCCATCAGTGACAAAAGGACTAGCAGATACAATGAGCAGTTCTTC
CDR3aa: CAISDKRTSRYNEQFF
j_gene: TRBJ2-1
v_gene: TRBV10-3
abundance: many
d_gene: TRBD2

CDR3nt: TGCGCCAGCAGCTTGTTGGGACAGAGCCAAGAGACCCAGTACTTC
CDR3aa: CASSLLGQSQETQYF
j_gene: TRBJ2-5
v_gene: TRBV5-1
abundance: many
d_gene: TRBD1

CDR3nt: TGTGCCATCAGTGAGCCCGGGGGCCCCTACGAGCAGTACTTC
CDR3aa: CAISEPGGPYEQYF
j_gene: TRBJ2-7
v_gene: TRBV10-3
abundance: many
d_gene: .

CDR3nt: TGTGCCAGCAGCTTTGCGGGACACTACAATGAGCAGTTGTTC
CDR3aa: CASSFAGHYNEQLF
j_gene: TRBJ2-1
v_gene: TRBV11-2
abundance: .
d_gene: .

CDR3nt: TGTGCCAGCAGCCACAGAGGGGGCGGCTCCTACAATGAGCAGTTCTTC
CDR3aa: CASSHRGGGSYNEQFF
j_gene: TRBJ2-1
v_gene: TRBV4-2
abundance: many
d_gene: TRBD1

CDR3nt: TGCAGTGCTAGTCGGGGGGCAGATACGCAGTATTTT
CDR3aa: CSASRGADTQYF
j_gene: TRBJ2-3
v_gene: TRBV20-1
abundance: many
d_gene: TRBD2

CDR3nt: TGCAGTGCTAGACAGGAAATAGCGGGATTAAATGAGCAGTTCTTC
CDR3aa: CSARQEIAGLNEQFF
j_gene: TRBJ2-1
v_gene: TRBV20-1
abundance: many
d_gene: TRBD2

CDR3nt: TGTGCCAGCGCCGGACTAGCGGGAGAGGGGGGGCTGTATGAGCAGTTCTTC
CDR3aa: CASAGLAGEGGLYEQFF
j_gene: TRBJ2-1
v_gene: TRBV12-3/TRBV12-4
abundance: many
d_gene: TRBD2

CDR3nt: TGCGCCAGCAGCTCCCATAGCCAAGAGACCCAGTACTTC
CDR3aa: CASSSHSQETQYF
j_gene: TRBJ2-5
v_gene: TRBV5-1
abundance: many
d_gene: .

CDR3nt: TGTGCCACCAGCAGAGGTCTCGGGAGGGCCTTGTACGAGCAGTACTTC
CDR3aa: CATSRGLGRALYEQYF
j_gene: TRBJ2-7
v_gene: TRBV15
abundance: many
d_gene: TRBD2

CDR3nt: TGTGCCAGCAGTGAAGCGGGATATGGCTACACCTTC
CDR3aa: CASSEAGYGYTF
j_gene: TRBJ1-2
v_gene: TRBV6-1
abundance: many
d_gene: .

CDR3nt: TGTGCCAGCAGTACGACTAGCGGCTACAATGAGCAGTTCTTC
CDR3aa: CASSTTSGYNEQFF
j_gene: TRBJ2-1
v_gene: TRBV2
abundance: many
d_gene: TRBD2

CDR3nt: TGTGCCAGCAGTTACATCGCAGGGGAGTACTACGAGCAGTACTTC
CDR3aa: CASSYIAGEYYEQYF
j_gene: TRBJ2-7
v_gene: TRBV6-5
abundance: many
d_gene: .

CDR3nt: TGTGCCAGCAGTGGCCGGACTGTGGGCTACACCTTC
CDR3aa: CASSGRTVGYTF
j_gene: TRBJ1-2
v_gene: TRBV2
abundance: few
d_gene: .

CDR3nt: TGTGCCAGCAGCTACGACAGGAGCTACACCTTC
CDR3aa: CASSYDRSYTF
j_gene: TRBJ1-2
v_gene: TRBV12-3/TRBV12-4
abundance: many
d_gene: .

CDR3nt: TGTGCCAGCACGCTTCGGATAGGTACTTTCTTT
CDR3aa: CASTLRIGTFF
j_gene: TRBJ1-1
v_gene: TRBV7-9
abundance: many
d_gene: .

CDR3nt: TGTGCCAGCAGCCAAGAACCCACCGTGGCGGGGTCCTACGAGCAGTACTTC
CDR3aa: CASSQEPTVAGSYEQYF
j_gene: TRBJ2-7
v_gene: TRBV4-2
abundance: .
d_gene: .

CDR3nt: TGCGCCAGCAGCTTTAACGGGGCGGCTGGCTACACCTTC
CDR3aa: CASSFNGAAGYTF
j_gene: TRBJ1-2
v_gene: TRBV5-1
abundance: many
d_gene: .

CDR3nt: TGTGCCAGCAGCCAAGGGACTTTCCGCTACTACGAGCAGTACTTC
CDR3aa: CASSQGTFRYYEQYF
j_gene: TRBJ2-7
v_gene: TRBV14
abundance: many
d_gene: .

CDR3nt: TGTGCCAGCAACCGTGGAAGGGTGAACTTCTCTGGAAACACCATATATTTT
CDR3aa: CASNRGRVNFSGNTIYF
j_gene: TRBJ1-3
v_gene: TRBV6-1
abundance: few
d_gene: .

CDR3nt: TGCAGTGCCCTTAGCAGAAACCAAGAGACCCAGTACTTC
CDR3aa: CSALSRNQETQYF
j_gene: TRBJ2-5
v_gene: TRBV20-1
abundance: many
d_gene: .

CDR3nt: TGTGCCAGCAGCCCTGGCTCGGGACGGTTAACCTACGAGCAGTACTTC
CDR3aa: CASSPGSGRLTYEQYF
j_gene: TRBJ2-7
v_gene: TRBV7-2
abundance: many
d_gene: .

CDR3nt: TGTGCCAGCAGCCCATGGGGCCAAGAGACCCAGTACTTC
CDR3aa: CASSPWGQETQYF
j_gene: TRBJ2-5
v_gene: TRBV5-4
abundance: .
d_gene: .

CDR3nt: TGTGCCAGCAGCCCCGACAGTAACACCGGGGAGCTGTTTTTT
CDR3aa: CASSPDSNTGELFF
j_gene: TRBJ2-2
v_gene: TRBV5-5
abundance: many
d_gene: .